Listed here is a single TCR beta chain. Its antigen is currently not known. No base-level quality is on record; no much larger clone is a single base apart. This specimen belongs to a study of blood T cell repertoires in COVID-19 (dated by TCRdb to 2018 to 2020). Study-wide context: Collaborator samples came from the United States, Italy and Spain and covered acute and convalescent phases of COVID-19. The material from the prospective study consisted of cDNA or gDNA derived from T cells, B-cell-depleted T cells, or PBMCs. The dataset comprised deeply sampled blood TCRbeta repertoires from subjects exposed to, actively infected with, or recovered from COVID-19. The repertoires were released in a freely available public database intended as a resource for research on the immune response to SARS-CoV-2. Samples were obtained from the ongoing ImmuneRACE study (first 160 participants) and from approximately 1,200 subjects provided by 6 global collaborators. Nearly every sample came with metadata listing a de-identified subject ID, COVID-19 status, age in years and sex. HLA class I and class II types, where available, came from metadata supplied by the sample provider rather than from assay-based typing. Broader findings and caveats from the paper: The quantity of clinical and demographic metadata differed by source and by participant and was supplied without curation.

The germline V gene (reference sequence) yields LNHDA for CDR1 and SQIVND for CDR2. The CDR3 spans 15 residues, from the cysteine through the phenylalanine. Of the read, only the CDR3 DNA is kept; its 45 bases are in frame from base 1. Relative to germline, V is missing 5 bases and J is missing 6 bases, with 4 bases of the junction outside any gene match. TCRbeta CDR3 regions were amplified from genomic DNA by means of the immunoSEQ Assay, a bias-controlled multiplex PCR. Processing in the source paper ran as follows. The number of nucleated cells in each sample was estimated by amplification of reference gene primers within the assay. Sequence reads were collapsed and filtered to measure the absolute abundance of every unique TCRbeta CDR3 rearrangement. Productive Simpson clonality was computed per sample as the square root of Simpson's diversity index over productive rearrangements. TCRdb provides this immuneACCESS table in a form limited to in-frame rearrangements. Some clones are lacking; in checked studies, under half of them reflect an unresolved V gene, and why the rest are absent is not known. The D gene and trimming were derived from the DNA, and the V and J assignments and clone size from that table. The sample yields 150,000 to 170,000 clones; about 80% were counted once. The ten top clones hold 25% to 35% of the sample.

Whole blood was collected in K2EDTA tubes by collaborating institutions according to the institutions' own protocols. Collaborator samples were shipped for TCRbeta analysis as frozen whole blood, isolated PBMCs, or DNA extracted from either sample type. The chain is assembled from TRBV19 and TRBJ1-6, and 10 junctional nucleotides match TRBD1. The clonotype originates from a woman in her sixties or seventies with acute or convalescent COVID-19. The sequenced material came from peripheral blood. The CDR3 here reads CASSEGQGFNSPLHF. The nucleotide sequence reads TGTGCCAGTAGTGAGGGACAGGGGTTTAATTCACCCCTCCACTTT.